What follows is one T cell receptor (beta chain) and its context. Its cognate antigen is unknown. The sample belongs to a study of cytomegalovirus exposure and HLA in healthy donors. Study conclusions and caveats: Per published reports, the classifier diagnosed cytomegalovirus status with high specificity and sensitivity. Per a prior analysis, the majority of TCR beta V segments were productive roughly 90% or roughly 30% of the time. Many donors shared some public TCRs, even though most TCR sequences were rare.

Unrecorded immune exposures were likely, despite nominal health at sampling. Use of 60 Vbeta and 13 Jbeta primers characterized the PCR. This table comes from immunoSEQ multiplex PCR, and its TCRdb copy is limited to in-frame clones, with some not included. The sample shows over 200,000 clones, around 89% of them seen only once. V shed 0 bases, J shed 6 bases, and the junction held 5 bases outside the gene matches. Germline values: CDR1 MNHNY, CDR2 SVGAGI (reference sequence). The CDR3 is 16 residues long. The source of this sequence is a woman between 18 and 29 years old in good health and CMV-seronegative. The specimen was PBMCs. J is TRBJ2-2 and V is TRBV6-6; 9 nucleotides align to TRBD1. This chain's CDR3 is CASSYSWDRVPGELFF. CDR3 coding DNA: TGTGCCAGCAGTTACTCGTGGGACAGGGTACCCGGGGAGCTGTTTTTT.